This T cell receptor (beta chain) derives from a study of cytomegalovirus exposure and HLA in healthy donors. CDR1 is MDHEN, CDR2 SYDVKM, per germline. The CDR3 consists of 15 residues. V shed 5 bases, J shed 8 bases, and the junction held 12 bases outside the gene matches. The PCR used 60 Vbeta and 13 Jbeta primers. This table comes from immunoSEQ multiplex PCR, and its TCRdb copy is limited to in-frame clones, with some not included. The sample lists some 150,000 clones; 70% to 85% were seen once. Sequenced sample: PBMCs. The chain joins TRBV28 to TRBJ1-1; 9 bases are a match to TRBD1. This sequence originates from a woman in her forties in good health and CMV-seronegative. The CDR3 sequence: CASSPWTGAREEAFF. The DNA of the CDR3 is TGTGCCAGCAGTCCCTGGACAGGGGCGCGGGAGGAAGCTTTCTTT.